Sequencing of this T cell receptor (beta chain) was carried out in a study of technical replicates of blood from several donors. Sequencing used immunoSEQ multiplex PCR; TCRdb keeps in-frame clones, though not all of them. The sample records about 76,000 clones, over 75% being singletons. CDR1 and CDR2 (germline): SGHRS, YFSETQ. This CDR3 has 14 amino acids. The trim removed 3 bases at V and 4 bases at J, leaving 4 bases unmatched. The genes are TRBV5-1 and TRBJ1-2; 9 nucleotides agree with TRBD1. This receptor was taken from a human donor in good health. The sequencing input was T cells isolated from PBMCs. The CDR3 sequence: CASSWTGAAYGYTF. CDR3 sequence (DNA): TGCGCCAGCAGCTGGACAGGGGCAGCCTATGGCTACACCTTC.